This entry lists 32 T cell receptor beta chains sequenced from one sample in a study of human T cells and chemical hapten exposure. Time point of the sample: pre-sensitization, week 0. Treatment described: therapeutic diphenylcyclopropenone sensitization with weekly scalp DPC. TCRdb called the RACE reads again in MiXCR, with one record for every CDR3 protein. This table has 62,000 or so distinct CDR3 sequences, approximately 10% appearing once. The sample consisted of whole blood, taken in connection with sensitization to the hapten diphenylcyclopropenone (DPC). All receptors come from a woman aged 45-60 years with alopecia areata. Some clones in this sample may be carry-over from other donors' samples.

This clonotype showed up many times. The rearrangement links TRBV28 to TRBJ1-4; D call uncertain. Germline V gives CDR1 MDHEN, CDR2 SYDVKM. V was cut by 8 bases and J by 7 bases, with 26 bases left in between. This CDR3 contains 17 residues. CDR3 protein: CASDPRGDRALREKLFF. The CDR3 region has the DNA TGTGCCAGCGATCCCCGAGGAGACCGGGCCCTCCGTGAAAAACTGTTTTTT.

This clonotype appeared a few times. The chain links TRBV7-3 to TRBJ2-3; D perhaps matches TRBD2 (5 bases). Between the trimmed V and J ends, which lost 3 bases and 1 base, there was a span of 11 bases. The CDR3 runs to 15 residues. In germline, CDR1 is SGHTA, CDR2 FQGTGA. The CDR3 loop reads CASSFSGLGTDTQYF. The DNA for the CDR3 is TGTGCCAGCAGCTTCAGCGGCCTTGGCACAGATACGCAGTATTTT.

This clonotype was counted only a few times. This rearrangement joins TRBV3-1 to TRBJ2-5, with a weak D call TRBD1 (7 bases). V was cut by 4 bases and J by 6 bases, with 21 bases left in between. CDR3 length equals 16 residues. Looked up from germline, CDR1 is LGHDT and CDR2 is YNNKEL (reference sequence). CDR3 protein: CASSPFDRDFWKTQYF. CDR3 bases: TGTGCCAGCAGCCCATTTGACAGGGACTTTTGGAAGACCCAGTACTTC.

This clonotype appeared many times. The chain is built from TRBV6-2 or TRBV6-3 and TRBJ1-6; D gene ambiguous. The germline V gene has CDR1 MNHEY and CDR2 SVGEGT. V lost 7 bases and J lost 8, with 15 bases in between. The CDR3 has 14 amino acids. The CDR3 region has the DNA TGTGCCAGCAAAGGAACCGCGGATCATTCACCCCTCCACTTT. Translation gives CASKGTADHSPLHF.

The chain carries TRBV7-2 and TRBJ1-1, with 8 bases that match TRBD1. The CDR3 extends over 15 amino acids. Germline CDR1 is SGHTA and CDR2 is FQGNSA. J gave up 0 bases and V 2 bases, and 2 bases lay outside the gene matches. CDR3 protein: CASSLQGALNTEAFF. In nucleotides, the CDR3 is TGTGCCAGCAGCTTACAGGGGGCCCTGAACACTGAAGCTTTCTTT.

This clonotype was recorded many times. The chain carries TRBV18 and TRBJ1-1; no reliable D call. CDR3 size: 14 residues. Trimming cost V 2 bases and J 5 bases, with 12 bases left between them. Germline V lookup: CDR1 KGHSH, CDR2 LQKENI. CDR3 protein: CASSPIRVGTEAFF. The CDR3 nucleotides are TGTGCCAGCTCACCAATCCGGGTGGGGACTGAAGCTTTCTTT.

This clonotype was seen a handful of times. The genes are TRBV4-2 and TRBJ1-3; TRBD1 might be the D (6 bases). Trimming took off 1 base at V and 1 base at J, with 17 bases between the two ends. Germline CDR1 is LGHNA and CDR2 is YNFKEQ. The length of the CDR3 is 18 residues. The CDR3 sequence is CASSQVLQDRLSGNTIYF. Here the CDR3 DNA reads TGTGCCAGCAGCCAAGTGCTACAGGACAGATTATCTGGAAACACCATATATTTT.

This clonotype was recorded many times. This rearrangement joins TRBV28 to TRBJ2-7, with D possibly matching TRBD2 (6 bases). Germline CDR1 MDHEN, CDR2 SYDVKM. The V end lost 5 bases, the J end lost 3 bases, and 11 bases lay between the germline ends. The CDR3 is 13 residues long. This CDR3 is CASSGGFLYEQYF. DNA for the CDR3: TGTGCCAGCAGTGGAGGGTTTCTCTACGAGCAGTACTTC.

This clonotype was counted at least ten times. The chain carries TRBV29-1 and TRBJ2-7; maybe TRBD1 (6 bases). V lost 7 bases to trimming and J lost 5 bases, with 21 bases between them. CDR3 length equals 14 residues. CDR1 and CDR2 from the germline V gene are SQVTM and ANQGSEA. CDR3 sequence: CSATTGTKGDEQYF. In DNA, the CDR3 is TGCAGCGCTACTACCGGGACAAAAGGGGACGAGCAGTACTTC.

This clonotype showed up many times. The chain uses TRBV18 and TRBJ2-1; 13 bases line up with TRBD2. With 2 bases clipped from V and 6 bases from J, the junction kept 1 base outside the gene matches. This CDR3 spans 15 amino acids. The germline V gene has CDR1 KGHSH and CDR2 LQKENI. CDR3 in amino acids: CASSPRTSGSNEQFF. The DNA of the CDR3 is TGTGCCAGCTCACCAAGGACTAGCGGGAGCAATGAGCAGTTCTTC.

This clonotype was found many times. The V call is TRBV28, the J call TRBJ1-1, with no clear D. V was pared by 6 bases and J by 0 bases, with 8 bases between. CDR3 length: 13 residues. Per the germline V gene, CDR1 is MDHEN and CDR2 is SYDVKM. CDR3 sequence (DNA): TGTGCCAGCAGGACGACGGTGAACACTGAAGCTTTCTTT. It translates to CASRTTVNTEAFF. Looking up the rest from reference TRBV28 and TRBJ1-1 gives the full variable domain: DVKVTQSSRYLVKRTGEKVFLECVQDMDHENMFWYRQDPGLGLRLIYFSYDVKMKEKGDIPEGYSVSREKKERFSLILESASTNQTSMYLCASRTTVNTEAFFGQGTRLTVV.

The rearrangement links TRBV7-9 to TRBJ2-6; 7 nucleotides agree with TRBD2. Trimming at V came to 1 base and at J to 2 bases, leaving 2 bases not matched to a gene. CDR1 and CDR2 from the germline V gene are SEHNR and FQNEAQ (reference sequence). The CDR3 consists of 16 residues. CDR3 DNA sequence: TGTGCCAGCAGCTTAGTAGCGGGCCCTGGGGCCAACGTCCTGACTTTC. Its protein is CASSLVAGPGANVLTF.

Notes on this clonotype: Germline and junction disagree at one end, which may indicate a read error. The chain employs TRBV6-5 and TRBJ1-2; D unclear. Germline CDR1 MNHEY, CDR2 SVGAGI. The CDR3 is made up of 15 amino acids. The DNA of the CDR3 is TGTGCCAGCCGCGGGATGGCAACAGTTAACTATGACTACACCTTC. It yields the protein CASRGMATVNYDYTF.

J is TRBJ1-3 and V is TRBV29-1; D is ambiguous. The germline gives CDR1 SQVTM, CDR2 ANQGSEA. The V and J ends lost 2 bases and 4 bases respectively, with 3 bases between them. This CDR3 contains 11 residues. The chain's CDR3 is CSVERGNTIYF. CDR3 DNA: TGCAGCGTTGAACGCGGAAACACCATATATTTT.

The sample holds a few counts of this clonotype. J is TRBJ1-5 and V is TRBV12-3 or TRBV12-4; 7 bases agree with TRBD1. With V trimmed by 6 bases and J by 1 base, 3 bases remained unmatched. This CDR3 has 14 amino acids. In DNA, the CDR3 is TGTGCCAGCAGAAAGACAGGGAGCAATCAGCCCCAGCATTTT. Protein sequence: CASRKTGSNQPQHF.

Ten or more counts support this clonotype. The chain carries TRBV12-3 or TRBV12-4 and TRBJ1-2; D unresolved. The V end was cut by 0 bases, the J end by 4 bases, with 9 bases between. The CDR3 has 14 amino acids. The CDR3 DNA sequence: TGTGCCAGCAGTTTAGCGCCCGGGTCCTATGGCTACACCTTC. It encodes CASSLAPGSYGYTF.

This clonotype was found many times. The chain joins TRBV9 to TRBJ2-3, with a tentative D call TRBD1 (5 bases). The germline gives CDR1 SGDLS, CDR2 YYNGEE. V lost 4 bases and J 5 bases, leaving 8 bases between the germline ends. The CDR3 consists of 12 residues. The CDR3 here is CASSPQGDTQYF. In DNA, the CDR3 is TGTGCCAGCAGCCCCCAGGGAGATACGCAGTATTTT. Full variable domain (remainder filled in from reference TRBV9 and TRBJ2-3): DSGVTQTPKHLITATGQRVTLRCSPRSGDLSVYWYQQSLDQGLQFLIQYYNGEERAKGNILERFSAQQFPDLHSELNLSSLELGDSALYFCASSPQGDTQYFGPGTRLTVL.

On this clonotype itself: One base away lies a much larger clone, so this may be a sequencing read error. The chain carries TRBV5-4 and TRBJ2-3; D unresolved. V shed 10 bases and J shed 4 bases, with 10 bases lying between them. The germline V gene has CDR1 SGHNT and CDR2 YYREEE (reference sequence). CDR3 length: 11 amino acids. The CDR3 region has the DNA TGTGCCCTCCCCACTGCAGATACGCAGTATTTT. Protein: CALPTADTQYF.

This clonotype came up once. The V call is TRBV28, the J call TRBJ1-5; 8 bases agree with TRBD1. Germline CDR1 reads MDHEN; CDR2 reads SYDVKM. The length of the CDR3 is 14 residues. V gave up 6 bases and J gave up 2 bases; unmatched junction bases: 3. CDR3 bases: TGTGCCAGCAGACCGGGACAGGGCAATCAGCCCCAGCATTTT. As protein: CASRPGQGNQPQHF.

Concerning this clonotype itself: A read error may be the cause here, since a much bigger clone is one base away. This rearrangement joins TRBV9 to TRBJ1-4, with 8 bases aligning to TRBD1. Trimming took 7 bases from V and 4 from J; bases not matched to a gene: 9. The CDR3 totals 15 residues. The germline V gene has CDR1 SGDLS and CDR2 YYNGEE. CDR3 bases: TGTGCCAGCGGCGGAGGGGACAGGATTAATGAAAAACTGTTTTTT. It encodes CASGGGDRINEKLFF.

This clonotype was found many times. The chain couples TRBV30 to TRBJ1-1; possible D gene TRBD1, 5 bases. This CDR3 contains 15 residues. The ends were cut back, 2 bases at V and 3 bases at J, with 16 bases in the middle. Germline assignment: CDR1 GTSNPN and CDR2 SVGIG (reference sequence). In nucleotides, the CDR3 is TGTGCCTGGAGTCTAACCAGGGAGGAGGACACTGAAGCTTTCTTT. The encoded protein is CAWSLTREEDTEAFF. The full variable domain, its missing parts supplied by reference TRBV30 and TRBJ1-1, is SQTIHQWPATLVQPVGSPLSLECTVEGTSNPNLYWYRQAAGRGLQLLFYSVGIGQISSEVPQNLSASRPQDRQFILSSKKLLLSDSGFYLCAWSLTREEDTEAFFGQGTRLTVV.

This clonotype appeared a few times. This rearrangement joins TRBV6-5 to TRBJ1-2, with TRBD1 as a possible D gene (5 bases). The germline V and J ends were trimmed by 4 bases and 0 bases, with 21 bases remaining between them. CDR1 and CDR2 (germline): MNHEY, SVGAGI. The CDR3 loop spans 18 amino acids. CDR3 region: CASSWGPGRYAANYGYTF. CDR3 nucleotide sequence: TGTGCCAGCAGTTGGGGCCCAGGGAGGTATGCGGCTAACTATGGCTACACCTTC.

V usage is TRBV20-1 and J usage is TRBJ1-3, with TRBD1 matching over 7 bases. The CDR3 spans 16 residues. From germline, CDR1 is DFQATT and CDR2 SNEGSKA (reference sequence). The junction had 8 bases not matched to a gene; V was cut back by 3 bases and J by 0 bases. This chain's CDR3 is CSASKGTANSGNTIYF. The CDR3 DNA reads as TGCAGTGCTAGTAAGGGGACAGCTAACTCTGGAAACACCATATATTTT.

This sequence joins TRBV20-1 and TRBJ2-3, with no clear D. The CDR3 contains 15 residues. The germline CDR1 and CDR2 sequences are DFQATT and SNEGSKA (reference sequence). Trimming took off 4 bases at V and 6 bases at J, with 20 bases between the two ends. For the CDR3, the DNA is TGCAGTGCTAAGTCTAGTGCCGGAATTCGGGATACGCAGTATTTT. Protein sequence: CSAKSSAGIRDTQYF.

This clonotype has at least ten counts. The rearrangement links TRBV3-1 to TRBJ1-6; D is undetermined. The CDR3 totals 13 residues. CDR1 is LGHDT, CDR2 YNNKEL, per germline (reference sequence). The V gene lost 1 base and the J gene lost 5 bases, with 3 bases spanning the gap. DNA for the CDR3: TGTGCCAGCAGCCAAGCGCATAATTCACCCCTCCACTTT. It translates to CASSQAHNSPLHF.

This chain joins TRBV20-1 and TRBJ1-6; D possibly corresponds to TRBD1 (6 bases). There are 18 residues in the CDR3. The germline V gene has CDR1 DFQATT and CDR2 SNEGSKA (reference sequence). V was pared by 0 bases and J by 7 bases, with 22 bases between. As DNA, the CDR3 is TGCAGTGCTAGAGATCCCAAAAAGACACGGACAGCAAATTCACCCCTCCACTTT. This codes for CSARDPKKTRTANSPLHF.

This clonotype turned up a few times. V gene TRBV5-5 combines with J gene TRBJ2-1; maybe TRBD1 (6 bases). V shed 0 bases and J shed 8 bases, with 12 bases lying between them. Looked up from germline, CDR1 is SGHKS and CDR2 is YYEKEE (reference sequence). CDR3 length equals 14 residues. In DNA form, the CDR3 reads TGTGCCAGCAGCTTGGGGGCAGGGGTGTATGAGCAGTTCTTC. Translation gives CASSLGAGVYEQFF.

This clonotype was counted at least ten times. This chain joins TRBV12-3 or TRBV12-4 and TRBJ2-7, with D possibly being TRBD1 (6 bases). Trimming took off 6 bases at V and 3 bases at J, with 15 bases between the two ends. This CDR3 is built from 14 residues. The CDR3: CASRPPGHHYEQYF. DNA of the CDR3: TGTGCCAGCAGACCTCCGGGACACCACTACGAGCAGTACTTC.

This clonotype was seen more than once but under ten times. The chain links TRBV20-1 to TRBJ2-7; 8 bases line up with TRBD1. Germline V gene data show CDR1 as DFQATT and CDR2 as SNEGSKA (reference sequence). The junction had 5 bases not matched to a gene; V was cut back by 0 bases and J by 4 bases. The CDR3 loop spans 14 amino acids. Written as DNA, the CDR3 is TGCAGTGCTAGAGACAGACAGGGGTATTACGAGCAGTACTTC. Protein product: CSARDRQGYYEQYF.

This rearrangement joins TRBV12-3 or TRBV12-4 to TRBJ2-1; D is unresolved. V was shortened by 2 bases and J by 4 bases, with 3 bases between the two germline ends. This CDR3 comprises 12 residues. The chain's CDR3 is CASSLLYNEQFF. In DNA, the CDR3 is TGTGCCAGCAGTTTATTGTACAATGAGCAGTTCTTC.

Only a few counts were recorded for this clonotype. The gene calls are TRBV20-1 and TRBJ2-7; D perhaps matches TRBD1 (6 bases). The CDR3 has 13 residues. V was shortened by 3 bases and J by 4 bases, with 13 bases between the two germline ends. Germline assignment: CDR1 DFQATT and CDR2 SNEGSKA (reference sequence). The CDR3 is CSASIRTAYEQYF. The CDR3 DNA sequence: TGCAGTGCTAGTATCCGGACAGCTTACGAGCAGTACTTC.

The chain links TRBV7-2 to TRBJ2-1, with D perhaps being TRBD1 or TRBD2 (5 bases each). Germline V gives CDR1 SGHTA, CDR2 FQGNSA. The CDR3 has 17 amino acids. V was cut by 4 bases and J by 6 bases, with 22 bases left in between. The CDR3 DNA sequence: TGTGCCAGCAGCTATTTGGGACCGACAATTCCCTCCAATGAGCAGTTCTTC. Encoded protein: CASSYLGPTIPSNEQFF. The full variable domain, its missing parts supplied by reference TRBV7-2 and TRBJ2-1, is GAGVSQSPSNKVTEKGKDVELRCDPISGHTALYWYRQSLGQGLEFLIYFQGNSAPDKSGLPSDRFSAERTGGSVSTLTIQRTQQEDSAVYLCASSYLGPTIPSNEQFFGPGTRLTVL.